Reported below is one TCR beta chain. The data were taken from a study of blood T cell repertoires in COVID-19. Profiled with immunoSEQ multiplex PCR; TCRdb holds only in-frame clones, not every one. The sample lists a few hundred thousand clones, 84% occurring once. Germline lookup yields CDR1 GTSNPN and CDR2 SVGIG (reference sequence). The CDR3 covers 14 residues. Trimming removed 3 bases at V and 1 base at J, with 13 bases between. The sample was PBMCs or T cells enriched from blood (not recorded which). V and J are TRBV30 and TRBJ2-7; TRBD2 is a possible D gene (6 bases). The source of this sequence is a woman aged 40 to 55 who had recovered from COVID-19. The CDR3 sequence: CAWSPRGRSYEQYF. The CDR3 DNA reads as TGTGCCTGGAGCCCCCGGGGGAGATCCTACGAGCAGTACTTC.